This is a list of T cell receptor beta chains from one sample in a study of blood T cell repertoires in COVID-19. Measured with immunoSEQ multiplex PCR; TCRdb has only the in-frame clones, and not every one. The sample carries about 260,000 clones, 88% recorded once. Sequences were obtained from peripheral blood. The receptor source for this set is a human donor in a cohort sampled during active COVID-19. Both conserved end residues are part of each CDR3.

j_gene: TRBJ1-2; v_gene: TRBV4-1; CDR3aa: CASSQEASATYGYTF
j_gene: TRBJ2-7; v_gene: TRBV6-5; CDR3aa: CASSYSAGGTYEQYF
j_gene: TRBJ2-7; v_gene: TRBV7-9; CDR3aa: CASSSGPRGWYEQYF
j_gene: TRBJ1-2; v_gene: TRBV4-3; CDR3aa: CASSQDLANNYGYTF
j_gene: TRBJ1-2; v_gene: TRBV7-9; CDR3aa: CASARYPFRTGGGYTF
j_gene: TRBJ2-6; v_gene: TRBV15; CDR3aa: CATSRDLGQEEPGANVLTF
j_gene: TRBJ2-1; v_gene: TRBV19; CDR3aa: CASWGGNSREQFF
j_gene: TRBJ1-2; v_gene: TRBV7-6; CDR3aa: CASSPGQGIGYTF
j_gene: TRBJ1-1; v_gene: TRBV20-1; CDR3aa: CSVTGNTEAFF
j_gene: TRBJ1-4; v_gene: TRBV6-6; CDR3aa: CASSYSGTGNEKLFF